This T cell receptor (beta chain) is drawn from a study of T cell clonality in common variable immunodeficiency. The protocol was immunoSEQ multiplex PCR, while the TCRdb copy is restricted to in-frame clones and leaves out a portion. This sample includes 55,000 to 65,000 clones with no singletons; its ten biggest clones take up over 1.5%. This clone was counted ten times or more. The read ends 3 residues early relative to the CDR3; the germline J gene fills the gap. The germline V gene encodes CDR1 DFQATT and CDR2 SNEGSKA (reference sequence). The CDR3 runs 15 residues. V shed 4 bases and J 1 base; nucleotides not matched to a gene: 5.

This TCR was recovered from a person aged 18 to 70 in good health. V gene TRBV20-1 combines with J gene TRBJ2-5, with 11 nucleotides matching TRBD2. The sample comprised peripheral blood mononuclear cells. Partial CDR3 DNA: TGCAGTGCTATTCCGGGACTAGCGGCCCAAGAGACC. Protein product: CSAIPGLAAQET. The CDR3 in its entirety is CSAIPGLAAQETQYF.